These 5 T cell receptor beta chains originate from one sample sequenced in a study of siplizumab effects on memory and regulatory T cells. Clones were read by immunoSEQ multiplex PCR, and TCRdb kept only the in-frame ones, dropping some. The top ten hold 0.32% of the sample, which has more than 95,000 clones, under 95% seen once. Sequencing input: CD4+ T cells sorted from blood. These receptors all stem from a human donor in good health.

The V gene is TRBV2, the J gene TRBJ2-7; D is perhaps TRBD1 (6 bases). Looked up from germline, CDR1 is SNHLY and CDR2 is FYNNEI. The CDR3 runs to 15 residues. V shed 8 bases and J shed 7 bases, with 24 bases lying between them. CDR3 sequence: CASSLNRVRRGEQYF. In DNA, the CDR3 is TGTGCCAGCTCTCTTAACAGGGTTCGCCGTGGAGAGCAGTACTTC.

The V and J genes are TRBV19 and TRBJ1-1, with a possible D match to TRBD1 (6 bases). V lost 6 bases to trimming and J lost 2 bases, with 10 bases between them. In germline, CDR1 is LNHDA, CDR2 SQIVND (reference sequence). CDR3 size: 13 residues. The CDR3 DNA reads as TGTGCCAGTAGCGGACAGATTAACACTGAAGCTTTCTTT. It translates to CASSGQINTEAFF.

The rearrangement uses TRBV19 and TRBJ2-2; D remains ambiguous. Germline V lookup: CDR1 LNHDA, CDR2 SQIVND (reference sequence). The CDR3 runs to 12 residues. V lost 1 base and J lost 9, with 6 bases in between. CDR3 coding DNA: TGTGCCAGTAGTATAGCGGAAAGGGAGCTGTTTTTT. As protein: CASSIAERELFF.

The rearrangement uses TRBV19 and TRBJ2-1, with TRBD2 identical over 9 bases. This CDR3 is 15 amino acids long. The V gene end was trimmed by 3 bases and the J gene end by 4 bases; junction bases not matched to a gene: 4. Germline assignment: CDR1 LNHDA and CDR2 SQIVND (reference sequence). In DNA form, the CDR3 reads TGTGCCAGTAGTATCCGTAGCGGGGGTTACAATGAGCAGTTCTTC. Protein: CASSIRSGGYNEQFF.

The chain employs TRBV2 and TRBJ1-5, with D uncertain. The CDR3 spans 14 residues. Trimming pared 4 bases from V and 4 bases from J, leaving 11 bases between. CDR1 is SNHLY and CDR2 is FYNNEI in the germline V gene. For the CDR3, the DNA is TGTGCCAGCAGTGTTTTGGGTGGGAATCAGCCCCAGCATTTT. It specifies CASSVLGGNQPQHF.